The T cell receptor beta chain described here comes from a study of siplizumab effects on memory and regulatory T cells. Findings and limits, study-wide: Siplizumab led to significantly less abundant alloreactive sequences that could be traced back to unstimulated CD4+ memory cells. Greater diversity than memory cells seemed evident in naive T cells, which also appeared to be major alloresponse contributors. For siplizumab cultures, the suppressive function of their proliferating Tregs was not confirmed.

V lost 4 bases and J 3 bases, leaving 10 bases between the germline ends. Per the germline V gene, CDR1 is LNHDA and CDR2 is SQIVND (reference sequence). The CDR3 length is 14 residues. To note about this clone: Its matching antigen is unknown.

TCRdb's copy holds only in-frame clones and misses some; the assay was immunoSEQ multiplex PCR. The sample includes 100,000 or so clones, 90% to 95% of them seen just once. This clonotype was sampled from a human donor in good health. Sequenced input: Tregs sorted from blood. The rearrangement uses TRBV19 and TRBJ1-5; D uncertain. The CDR3 sequence: CASSSTGYNQPQHF. In nucleotides, the CDR3 is TGTGCCAGTAGTAGCACGGGATACAATCAGCCCCAGCATTTT.